The 28 T cell receptor beta chains reported below all come from one sample, sequenced in a study of shared clonotypes between healthy human individuals. Sequencing used immunoSEQ multiplex PCR; TCRdb keeps in-frame clones, though not all of them. This sample has 950,000 to 1,300,000 clones, with under 80% found just once. Sequenced input: memory CD4+ T cells sorted from blood. Subset in this sample: CD45RA-negative fraction. The receptors here all came from a man between 18 and 29 years old in good health.

This sequence joins TRBV4-2 and TRBJ2-7; 9 nucleotides align to TRBD1. This CDR3 has 14 amino acids. J was trimmed by 4 bases and V by 1 base; bases with no gene match: 2. Germline V lookup: CDR1 LGHNA, CDR2 YNFKEQ. CDR3 amino acids: CASSQGTGVYEQYF. The DNA for the CDR3 is TGTGCCAGCAGCCAAGGGACAGGGGTTTACGAGCAGTACTTC.

As concerns this clone: The same CDR3 also results from other DNA sequences found in this sample. The V gene is TRBV27, the J gene TRBJ1-5, with D tentatively TRBD1 (5 bases). CDR3 length: 15 amino acids. V dropped 5 bases and J dropped 1 base, with 12 bases sitting between them. Per germline, CDR1 MNHEY and CDR2 SMNVEV (reference sequence). The CDR3 sequence: CASSQGTGSNQPQHF. The DNA for the CDR3 is TGTGCCAGCAGTCAAGGGACGGGGAGCAATCAGCCCCAGCATTTT.

The genes are TRBV20-1 and TRBJ2-1, with no clear D. This CDR3 has 11 residues. Trimming removed 3 bases at V and 7 bases at J, with 7 bases between. Germline lookup yields CDR1 DFQATT and CDR2 SNEGSKA (reference sequence). The DNA of the CDR3 is TGCAGTGCTAGTAGTGTGAATGAGCAGTTCTTC. This sequence encodes CSASSVNEQFF.

This clone was picked up one time. This rearrangement joins TRBV18 to TRBJ1-3; D gene uncertain. V shed 1 base and J shed 2 bases, with 12 bases lying between them. CDR1 and CDR2 (germline): KGHSH, LQKENI. The CDR3 is made up of 16 amino acids. The CDR3 is CASSPRSVGAGNTIYF. DNA of the CDR3: TGTGCCAGCTCACCACGCTCAGTGGGTGCTGGAAACACCATATATTTT.

The chain carries TRBV10-3 and TRBJ2-5, with 8 bases that match TRBD2. J lost 2 bases, V lost 8 bases, and 13 bases had no gene match. This CDR3 has 16 residues. The germline gives CDR1 ENHRY, CDR2 SYGVKD. The CDR3 sequence is CAISVGGGGQQETQYF. The CDR3 nucleotides are TGTGCCATCTCTGTCGGTGGCGGGGGGCAGCAAGAGACCCAGTACTTC.

Note on this clone: This sample also contains other DNA sequences that code for the same CDR3. The J gene is TRBJ2-5, the V gene TRBV30; D remains ambiguous. V lost 5 bases to trimming and J lost 2 bases, with 6 bases between them. Germline V gene sequence: CDR1 GTSNPN, CDR2 SVGIG (reference sequence). The CDR3 totals 11 residues. As DNA, the CDR3 is TGTGCCTGGTCTACTCAAGAGACCCAGTACTTC. Its protein is CAWSTQETQYF. The whole variable domain, filled in from reference TRBV30 and TRBJ2-5, reads SQTIHQWPATLVQPVGSPLSLECTVEGTSNPNLYWYRQAAGRGLQLLFYSVGIGQISSEVPQNLSASRPQDRQFILSSKKLLLSDSGFYLCAWSTQETQYFGPGTRLLVL.

This clone was found once. The V gene is TRBV25-1, the J gene TRBJ2-3; 14 positions match TRBD2. Germline V lookup: CDR1 MGHDK, CDR2 SYGVNS. This CDR3 comprises 18 residues. J gave up 2 bases and V 6 bases, and 10 bases lay outside the gene matches. CDR3 amino acids: CASSRLAGGISNTDTQYF. For the CDR3, the DNA is TGTGCCAGCAGCAGACTAGCGGGAGGGATCTCGAACACAGATACGCAGTATTTT.

This chain connects TRBV6-1 to TRBJ1-3; the D is unclear. CDR1 MNHNS and CDR2 SASEGT come from the germline V gene. The CDR3 has 16 residues. V dropped 1 base and J dropped 0 bases, with 10 bases sitting between them. The CDR3, as DNA: TGTGCCAGCAGTGAAGAACTGTTGTTCTCTGGAAACACCATATATTTT. It specifies CASSEELLFSGNTIYF.

This clone was counted a single time. V and J are TRBV6-1 and TRBJ2-5; the D call may be TRBD1 or TRBD2 (5 bases each). Per germline, CDR1 MNHNS and CDR2 SASEGT. This CDR3 contains 17 residues. The germline V and J ends were trimmed by 1 base and 5 bases, with 20 bases remaining between them. The chain's CDR3 is CASSEGWGTLFLETQYF. The DNA of the CDR3 is TGTGCCAGCAGTGAAGGCTGGGGGACCCTCTTCTTGGAGACCCAGTACTTC.

V is TRBV5-8 and J is TRBJ2-5; 10 bases agree with TRBD2. Looked up from germline, CDR1 is SGHTS and CDR2 is YDEGEE. This CDR3 has 16 amino acids. J was trimmed by 5 bases and V by 4 bases; bases with no gene match: 11. CDR3 nucleotide sequence: TGTGCCAGCAGCCACGCCGGACTAGCGGAAGTTGAGACCCAGTACTTC. It specifies CASSHAGLAEVETQYF.

V gene TRBV9 combines with J gene TRBJ2-5; 11 bases line up with TRBD2. V lost 0 bases and J lost 4; bases outside the gene matches: 8. Germline-derived CDR1 and CDR2 are SGDLS and YYNGEE. This CDR3 is 17 amino acids long. The CDR3 DNA sequence: TGTGCCAGCAGCGTAGGGGTAGCGGGAGGGCAGGGAGAGACCCAGTACTTC. It translates to CASSVGVAGGQGETQYF.

About this clone itself: This sequence may be a read error, since a much larger clone differs from it by one base. The chain combines TRBV7-3 with TRBJ2-2; D assignment may be TRBD1 or TRBD2 (5 bases each). Between the trimmed V and J ends, which lost 3 bases and 1 base, there was a span of 6 bases. Germline values: CDR1 SGHTA, CDR2 FQGTGA. The CDR3 has 14 residues. The DNA for the CDR3 is TGTGCCAGCAGCTTTGGGGGGAACACCGGGGAGCTGTTTTTT. Protein sequence: CASSFGGNTGELFF.

This clone was observed a few times. The chain carries TRBV15 and TRBJ2-5; 12 nucleotides match TRBD2. The ends lost 3 bases at V and 3 bases at J; junction bases unmatched: 5. Germline V gene lookup returns CDR1 LNHNV and CDR2 YYDKDF (reference sequence). The CDR3 is 16 residues long. The CDR3 protein is CATSSWTSGDKETQYF. In nucleotides, the CDR3 is TGTGCCACCAGCAGTTGGACTAGCGGGGATAAAGAGACCCAGTACTTC.

The chain recombines TRBV21-1 with TRBJ2-3; the DNA was not used to check the table's D call, TRBD1. TRBV21-1 is a recognized pseudogene. This CDR3 has 14 amino acids. The CDR3 coding sequence is TGTGCCAGCAGCAAAGATGGCCCTACAGATACGCAGTATTTT. Its protein product is CASSKDGPTDTQYF.

The chain combines TRBV6-6 with TRBJ1-5, with 10 bases aligning to TRBD1. Looked up from germline, CDR1 is MNHNY and CDR2 is SVGAGI (reference sequence). The CDR3 has 16 residues. The J segment lost 9 bases and the V segment lost 7 bases, leaving 15 bases of the junction unmatched. The chain's CDR3 is CASTTGRDRGSGPQHF. The DNA for the CDR3 is TGTGCCAGCACCACCGGCCGGGACAGGGGTAGTGGGCCCCAGCATTTT.

The CDR3 loop reads CASSSRWSGVETQYF. The CDR3 coding sequence is TGTGCCAGCAGCTCCCGTTGGAGCGGGGTGGAGACCCAGTACTTC. This chain uses TRBV5-6 with TRBJ2-5; 7 positions match TRBD2. CDR1 and CDR2 from the germline V gene are SGHDT and YYEEEE. This CDR3 spans 15 amino acids. V dropped 3 bases and J dropped 5; count of bases not matched to a gene: 10.

The V gene is TRBV12-5, the J gene TRBJ2-1; unclear D gene. CDR1 and CDR2 from the germline V gene are LGHNT and FRNRAP. Trimming shortened V by 5 bases and J by 0 bases, and 11 bases separated the two germline ends. The CDR3 runs to 15 residues. The DNA for the CDR3 is TGTGCTAGTGGTCCGCGGATTAGCTCCTACAATGAGCAGTTCTTC. This codes for CASGPRISSYNEQFF.

The CDR3 region is CASSQRVPEAFF. CDR3 coding DNA: TGTGCCAGCTCACAAAGGGTCCCTGAAGCTTTCTTT. The rearrangement uses TRBV18 and TRBJ1-1; D gene uncertain. Trimming took off 4 bases at V and 6 bases at J, with 9 bases between the two ends. Germline lookup yields CDR1 KGHSH and CDR2 LQKENI. There are 12 residues in the CDR3.

This chain links TRBV30 with TRBJ1-2, with D perhaps matching TRBD1 (5 bases). The germline gives CDR1 GTSNPN, CDR2 SVGIG (reference sequence). V gave up 5 bases and J gave up 7 bases, with 17 bases separating them. The CDR3 covers 13 residues. The CDR3 spells CAWWEGTVGGYTF. The CDR3, as DNA: TGTGCCTGGTGGGAGGGGACTGTCGGTGGCTACACCTTC.

The rearrangement uses TRBV5-4 and TRBJ1-2, with D perhaps matching TRBD1 (5 bases). The CDR3 consists of 13 residues. Germline V lookup: CDR1 SGHNT, CDR2 YYREEE (reference sequence). V was clipped by 5 bases and J by 6 bases, with 14 bases between them. The CDR3 DNA sequence: TGTGCCAGCAGTCGGGACGGGGCGGATGGCTACACCTTC. It encodes CASSRDGADGYTF.

Note on this clone: The identical CDR3 is also encoded by other nucleotide sequences in the sample. V gene TRBV6-1 combines with J gene TRBJ1-6, with unresolved D. Trimming stripped 2 bases from V and 6 bases from J, with 8 bases between. The germline V gene has CDR1 MNHNS and CDR2 SASEGT. The CDR3 loop spans 14 amino acids. The CDR3 loop reads CASSEIAGNSPLHF. The CDR3 DNA reads as TGTGCCAGCAGTGAAATCGCGGGTAATTCACCCCTCCACTTT.

In this sample, this clone turned up once. The chain employs TRBV10-1 and TRBJ2-1; maybe TRBD1 (6 bases). Germline loops: CDR1 WNHNN, CDR2 SYGVQD (reference sequence). The CDR3 contains 16 residues. V was trimmed by 0 bases and J by 3 bases, leaving 12 bases between them. The CDR3 nucleotides read TGCGCCAGCAGTGAGTCAAAAGGGACAAACTACAATGAGCAGTTCTTC. It codes for CASSESKGTNYNEQFF.

V gene TRBV19 combines with J gene TRBJ2-7, with 7 bases lining up with TRBD1. There are 15 residues in the CDR3. Germline-derived CDR1 and CDR2 are LNHDA and SQIVND (reference sequence). The V segment lost 5 bases and the J segment 0 bases; nucleotides outside the gene matches: 7. The CDR3 is CASSDDRANSYEQYF. In DNA form, the CDR3 reads TGTGCCAGTAGTGATGACAGGGCCAACTCCTACGAGCAGTACTTC.

The CDR3 coding sequence is TGTGCCAGCTCACCCCAGACAGGGCGGCAAGAGACCCAGTACTTC. Encoded protein: CASSPQTGRQETQYF. V usage is TRBV18 and J usage is TRBJ2-5; 7 bases agree with TRBD1. V shed 3 bases and J 2 bases; nucleotides not matched to a gene: 6. Germline V gene data show CDR1 as KGHSH and CDR2 as LQKENI. This CDR3 contains 15 residues.

As to this clone: Other nucleotide sequences in the sample specify the same CDR3. The rearrangement links TRBV5-6 to TRBJ2-7; D remains ambiguous. Trimming shortened V by 1 base and J by 7 bases, and 18 bases separated the two germline ends. The length of the CDR3 is 15 residues. Per germline, CDR1 SGHDT and CDR2 YYEEEE. This CDR3 is CASSLTRVNVDEQYF. The CDR3 coding sequence is TGTGCCAGCAGCTTGACCCGGGTCAACGTGGATGAGCAGTACTTC.

This clone was picked up one time. The CDR3 coding sequence is TGTGCCAGCAGCTTGGGAACAGGGATGAGCAATCAGCCCCAGCATTTT. Translated, it gives CASSLGTGMSNQPQHF. V and J are TRBV5-8 and TRBJ1-5, with a weak D call TRBD1 (6 bases). Germline V gives CDR1 SGHTS, CDR2 YDEGEE. The CDR3 covers 16 residues. With 0 bases removed from V and 1 base from J, the gap between germline ends came to 11 bases.

In this sample, this clone turned up a few times. This sample includes further DNA sequences coding for the same CDR3. The CDR3 DNA sequence: TGTGCCAGCAGCGCTGACAGGGGTCAAGAGACCCAGTACTTC. It specifies CASSADRGQETQYF. The chain couples TRBV2 to TRBJ2-5, with 8 bases lining up with TRBD1. This CDR3 has 14 amino acids. V shed 6 bases, J shed 2 bases, and the junction held 5 bases outside the gene matches. Germline lookup yields CDR1 SNHLY and CDR2 FYNNEI.

V gene TRBV5-1 combines with J gene TRBJ2-3, with 8 bases matching TRBD2. The CDR3 loop spans 15 amino acids. Germline CDR1 and CDR2: SGHRS and YFSETQ. Trimming cost V 2 bases and J 3 bases; bases outside gene matches: 5. The CDR3 here is CASSFSGAGTDTQYF. Here the CDR3 DNA reads TGCGCCAGCAGCTTTAGCGGGGCGGGGACAGATACGCAGTATTTT.